Following are 4 T cell receptor beta chains from one sample sequenced in a study of spatial heterogeneity in lung cancer. Time point described: sample taken at primary tumor resection. MiXCR, applied by TCRdb to the 5' RACE reads, yields one record per CDR3 protein. The table includes about 78,000 distinct CDR3 sequences, 7.5% to 9.5% detected once. The sample consisted of PBMCs, taken at surgery. The receptor set was obtained from a male donor with early-stage non-small cell lung cancer.

This clonotype has at least ten counts. The chain couples TRBV11-2 to TRBJ2-7, with a weak D call TRBD2 (7 bases). Germline loops: CDR1 SGHAT, CDR2 FQNNGV. This CDR3 has 13 residues. Trimming took off 7 bases at V and 4 bases at J, with 14 bases between the two ends. The DNA for the CDR3 is TGTGCCAGCAACGATAGGGGGGGTTACGAGCAGTACTTC. This gives the protein CASNDRGGYEQYF.

In this sample, this clonotype turned up many times. As DNA, the CDR3 is TGCGCCAGCAGCAGGTCGGGACAGGATAATTCACCCCTCCACTTT. It is translated as CASSRSGQDNSPLHF. The chain uses TRBV5-1 and TRBJ1-6; 8 bases agree with TRBD1. V lost 4 bases to trimming and J lost 5 bases; unmatched junction nucleotides: 5. The CDR3 spans 15 residues. Per the germline V gene, CDR1 is SGHRS and CDR2 is YFSETQ.

CDR3 sequence: CASSGGTAGYRRFF. The CDR3 nucleotides read TGCGCCAGCAGCGGAGGGACCGCTGGTTATCGACGGTTCTTC. The chain carries TRBV5-1 and TRBJ2-1, with D possibly matching TRBD2 (6 bases). CDR3 length: 14 amino acids. The V end was cut by 4 bases, the J end by 15 bases, with 23 bases between. Germline V lookup: CDR1 SGHRS, CDR2 YFSETQ. Full variable domain (rest looked up from reference TRBV5-1 and TRBJ2-1): KAGVTQTPRYLIKTRGQQVTLSCSPISGHRSVSWYQQTPGQGLQFLFEYFSETQRNKGNFPGRFSGRQFSNSRSEMNVSTLELGDSALYLCASSGGTAGYRRFFGPGTRLTVL.

As concerns this clonotype: A much larger clone lies one base from this, so it may be a read error. The rearrangement joins TRBV4-3 to TRBJ1-1; 7 bases agree with TRBD1. With V trimmed by 4 bases and J by 4 bases, 21 bases remained unmatched. The V gene's germline CDR1 is LGHNA and CDR2 YSLEER. The CDR3 extends over 19 amino acids. DNA for the CDR3: TGCGCCAGCAGCCGAGATCCCCAGGGGGGCCGGGTAGTTATCACTGAAGCTTTCTTT. As protein: CASSRDPQGGRVVITEAFF.